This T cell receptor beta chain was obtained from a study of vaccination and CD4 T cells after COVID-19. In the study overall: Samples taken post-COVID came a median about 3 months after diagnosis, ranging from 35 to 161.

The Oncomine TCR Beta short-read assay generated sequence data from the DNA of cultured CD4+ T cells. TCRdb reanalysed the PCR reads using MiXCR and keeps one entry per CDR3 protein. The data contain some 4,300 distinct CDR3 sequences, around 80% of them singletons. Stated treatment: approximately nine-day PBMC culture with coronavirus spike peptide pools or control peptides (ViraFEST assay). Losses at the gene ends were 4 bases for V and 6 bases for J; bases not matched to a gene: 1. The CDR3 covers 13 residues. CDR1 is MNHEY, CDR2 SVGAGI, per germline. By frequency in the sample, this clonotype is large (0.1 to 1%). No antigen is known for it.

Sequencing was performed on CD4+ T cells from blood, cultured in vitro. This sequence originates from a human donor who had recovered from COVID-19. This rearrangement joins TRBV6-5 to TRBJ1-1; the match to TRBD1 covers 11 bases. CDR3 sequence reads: CASSLGQGAEAFF. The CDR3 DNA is TGTGCCAGCAGTTTGGGACAGGGGGCTGAAGCTTTCTTT.